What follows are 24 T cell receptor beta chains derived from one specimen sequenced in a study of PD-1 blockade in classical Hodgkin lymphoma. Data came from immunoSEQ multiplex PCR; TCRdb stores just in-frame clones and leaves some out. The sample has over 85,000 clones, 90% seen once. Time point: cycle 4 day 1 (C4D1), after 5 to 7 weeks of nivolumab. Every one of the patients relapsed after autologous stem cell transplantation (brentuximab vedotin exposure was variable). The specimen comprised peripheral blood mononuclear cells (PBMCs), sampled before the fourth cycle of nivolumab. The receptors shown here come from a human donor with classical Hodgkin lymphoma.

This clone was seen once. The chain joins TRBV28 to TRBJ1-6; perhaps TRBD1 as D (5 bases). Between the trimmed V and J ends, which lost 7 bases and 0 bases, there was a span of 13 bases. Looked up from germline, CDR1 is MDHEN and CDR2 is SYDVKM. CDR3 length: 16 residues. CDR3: CASNLGAFSYNSPLHF. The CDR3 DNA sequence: TGTGCCAGCAACCTTGGGGCCTTCTCCTATAATTCACCCCTCCACTTT.

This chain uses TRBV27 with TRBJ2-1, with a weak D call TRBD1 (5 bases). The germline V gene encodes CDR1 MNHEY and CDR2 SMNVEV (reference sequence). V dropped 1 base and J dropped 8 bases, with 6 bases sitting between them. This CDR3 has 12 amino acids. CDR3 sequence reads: CASSLWGYEQFF. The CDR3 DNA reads TGTGCCAGCAGTTTATGGGGCTATGAGCAGTTCTTC.

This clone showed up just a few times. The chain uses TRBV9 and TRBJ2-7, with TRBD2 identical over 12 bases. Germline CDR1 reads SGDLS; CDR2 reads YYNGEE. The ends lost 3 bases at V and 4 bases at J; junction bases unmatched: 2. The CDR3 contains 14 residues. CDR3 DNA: TGTGCCAGCAGCGCTAGCGGGGGGGGTTACGAGCAGTACTTC. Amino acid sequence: CASSASGGGYEQYF.

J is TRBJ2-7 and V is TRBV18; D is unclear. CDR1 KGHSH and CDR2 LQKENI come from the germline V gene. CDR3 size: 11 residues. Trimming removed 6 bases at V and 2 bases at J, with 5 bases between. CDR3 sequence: CASSRAYEQYF. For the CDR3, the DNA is TGTGCCAGCTCCCGCGCCTACGAGCAGTACTTC.

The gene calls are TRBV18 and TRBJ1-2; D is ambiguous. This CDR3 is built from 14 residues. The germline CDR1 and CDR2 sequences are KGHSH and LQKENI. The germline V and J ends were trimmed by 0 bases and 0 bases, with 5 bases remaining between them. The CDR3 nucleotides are TGTGCCAGCTCACCACCTACGACTAACTATGGCTACACCTTC. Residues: CASSPPTTNYGYTF.

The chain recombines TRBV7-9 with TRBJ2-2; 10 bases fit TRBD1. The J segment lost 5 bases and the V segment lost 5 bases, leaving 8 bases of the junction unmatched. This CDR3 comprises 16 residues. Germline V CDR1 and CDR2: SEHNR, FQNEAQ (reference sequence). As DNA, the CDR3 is TGTGCCAGCAGCCCCCGGGGGGACAGGGGTACCGGGGAGCTGTTTTTT. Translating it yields CASSPRGDRGTGELFF.

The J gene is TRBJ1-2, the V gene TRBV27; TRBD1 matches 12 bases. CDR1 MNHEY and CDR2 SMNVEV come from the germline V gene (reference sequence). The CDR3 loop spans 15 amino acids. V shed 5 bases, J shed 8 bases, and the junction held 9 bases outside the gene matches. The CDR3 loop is CASSPGDRGRQGYTF. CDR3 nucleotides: TGTGCCAGCAGTCCCGGGGACAGGGGGCGACAAGGCTACACCTTC.

The CDR3 DNA follows: TGTGCCAGCAGTGACCTACCGGGACAGGGGGCGGCTGGCTACACCTTC. Residues: CASSDLPGQGAAGYTF. The chain links TRBV6-1 to TRBJ1-2; 12 positions agree with TRBD1. Looked up from germline, CDR1 is MNHNS and CDR2 is SASEGT. V lost 3 bases and J lost 7; bases outside the gene matches: 9. CDR3 length: 16 residues.

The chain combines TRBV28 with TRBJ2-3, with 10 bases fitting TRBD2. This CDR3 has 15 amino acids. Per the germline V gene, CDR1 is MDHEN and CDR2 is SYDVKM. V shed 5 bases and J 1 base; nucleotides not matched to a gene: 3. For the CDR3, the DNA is TGTGCCAGCAGTCTAGCGGGGGCCGGCACAGATACGCAGTATTTT. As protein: CASSLAGAGTDTQYF.

DNA of the CDR3: TGTGCCAGCAGCGCGGGATCGTGGACTAGGGGCACCGGGGAGCTGTTTTTT. Its protein product is CASSAGSWTRGTGELFF. The V gene is TRBV5-6, the J gene TRBJ2-2; TRBD2 matches 7 bases. This CDR3 contains 17 residues. Germline V gene lookup returns CDR1 SGHDT and CDR2 YYEEEE. V lost 4 bases to trimming and J lost 4 bases; unmatched junction nucleotides: 13. The complete variable domain, with remaining parts taken from reference TRBV5-6 and TRBJ2-2, reads DAGVTQSPTHLIKTRGQQVTLRCSPKSGHDTVSWYQQALGQGPQFIFQYYEEEERQRGNFPDRFSGHQFPNYSSELNVNALLLGDSALYLCASSAGSWTRGTGELFFGEGSRLTVL.

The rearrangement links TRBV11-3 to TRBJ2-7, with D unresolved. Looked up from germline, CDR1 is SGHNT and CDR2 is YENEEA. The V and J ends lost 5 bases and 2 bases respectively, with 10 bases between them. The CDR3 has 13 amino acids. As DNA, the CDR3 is TGTGCCAGCAGCGGCTCAGTTCCCTACGAGCAGTACTTC. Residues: CASSGSVPYEQYF.

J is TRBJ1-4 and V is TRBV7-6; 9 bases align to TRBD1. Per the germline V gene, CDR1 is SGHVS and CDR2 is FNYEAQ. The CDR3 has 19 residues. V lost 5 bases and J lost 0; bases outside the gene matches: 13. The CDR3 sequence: CASSQAWTGASATNEKLFF. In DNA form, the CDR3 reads TGTGCCAGCAGCCAAGCCTGGACAGGGGCCTCTGCAACTAATGAAAAACTGTTTTTT.

The CDR3 bases are TGTGCCTGGAGTGAAGTTTTTTGGGGGGTGGGCACCGGGGAGCTGTTTTTT. Amino acid sequence: CAWSEVFWGVGTGELFF. V gene TRBV30 combines with J gene TRBJ2-2, with D possibly matching TRBD2 (6 bases). Germline CDR1 GTSNPN, CDR2 SVGIG (reference sequence). Between the trimmed V and J ends, which lost 1 base and 4 bases, there was a span of 19 bases. There are 17 residues in the CDR3.

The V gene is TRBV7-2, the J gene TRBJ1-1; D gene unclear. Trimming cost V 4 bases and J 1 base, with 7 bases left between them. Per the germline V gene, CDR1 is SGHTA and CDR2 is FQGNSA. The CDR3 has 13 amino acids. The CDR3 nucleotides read TGTGCCAGCAGCTCCGCACCGAACACTGAAGCTTTCTTT. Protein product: CASSSAPNTEAFF. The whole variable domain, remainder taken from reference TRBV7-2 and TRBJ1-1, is GAGVSQSPSNKVTEKGKDVELRCDPISGHTALYWYRQSLGQGLEFLIYFQGNSAPDKSGLPSDRFSAERTGGSVSTLTIQRTQQEDSAVYLCASSSAPNTEAFFGQGTRLTVV.

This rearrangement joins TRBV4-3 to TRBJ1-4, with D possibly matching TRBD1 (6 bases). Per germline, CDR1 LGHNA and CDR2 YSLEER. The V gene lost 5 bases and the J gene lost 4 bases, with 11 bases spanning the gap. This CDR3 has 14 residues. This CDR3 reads CASSYRDINEKLFF. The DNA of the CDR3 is TGCGCCAGCAGCTACCGGGACATTAATGAAAAACTGTTTTTT.

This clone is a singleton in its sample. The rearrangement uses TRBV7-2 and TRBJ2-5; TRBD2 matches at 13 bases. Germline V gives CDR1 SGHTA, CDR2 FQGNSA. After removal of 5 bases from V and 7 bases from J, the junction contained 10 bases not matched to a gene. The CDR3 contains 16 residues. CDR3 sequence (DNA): TGTGCCAGCAGCGGACGGACTAGCGGGGGACCCGGGACCCAGTACTTC. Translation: CASSGRTSGGPGTQYF.

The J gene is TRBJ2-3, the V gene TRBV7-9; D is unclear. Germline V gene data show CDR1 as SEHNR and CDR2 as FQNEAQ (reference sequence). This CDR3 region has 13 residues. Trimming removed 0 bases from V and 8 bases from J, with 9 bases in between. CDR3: CASSLAWLGTQYF. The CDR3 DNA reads TGTGCCAGCAGCTTAGCTTGGCTGGGTACGCAGTATTTT.

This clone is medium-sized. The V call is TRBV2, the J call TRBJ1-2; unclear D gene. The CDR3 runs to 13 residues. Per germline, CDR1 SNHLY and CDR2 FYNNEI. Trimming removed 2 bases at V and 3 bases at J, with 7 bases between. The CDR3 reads CASSETDYYGYTF. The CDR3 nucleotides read TGTGCCAGCAGTGAAACAGACTACTATGGCTACACCTTC.

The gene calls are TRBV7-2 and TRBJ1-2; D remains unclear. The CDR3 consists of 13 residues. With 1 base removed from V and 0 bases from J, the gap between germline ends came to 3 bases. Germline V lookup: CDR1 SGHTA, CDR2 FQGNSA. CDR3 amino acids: CASSLVTNYGYTF. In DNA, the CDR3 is TGTGCCAGCAGCTTAGTCACTAACTATGGCTACACCTTC.

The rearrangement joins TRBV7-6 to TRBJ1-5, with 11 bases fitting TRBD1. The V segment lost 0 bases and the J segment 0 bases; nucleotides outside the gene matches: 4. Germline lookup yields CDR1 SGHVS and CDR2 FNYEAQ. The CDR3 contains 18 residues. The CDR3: CASSLAVGQGGSNQPQHF. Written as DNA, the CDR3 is TGTGCCAGCAGCTTAGCGGTGGGACAGGGGGGTAGCAATCAGCCCCAGCATTTT.

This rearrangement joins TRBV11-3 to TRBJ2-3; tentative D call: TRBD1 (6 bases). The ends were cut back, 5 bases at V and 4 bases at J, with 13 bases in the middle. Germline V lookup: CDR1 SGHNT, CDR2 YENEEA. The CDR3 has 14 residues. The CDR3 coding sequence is TGTGCCAGCAGCCCAGGGGTAGGGGCAGATACGCAGTATTTT. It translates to CASSPGVGADTQYF.

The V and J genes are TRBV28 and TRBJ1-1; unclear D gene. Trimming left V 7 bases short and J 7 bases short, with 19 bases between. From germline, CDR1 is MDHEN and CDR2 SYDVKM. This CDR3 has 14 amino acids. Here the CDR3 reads CASTTLGEPFEAFF. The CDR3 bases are TGTGCCAGCACCACGCTCGGGGAACCCTTTGAAGCTTTCTTT.

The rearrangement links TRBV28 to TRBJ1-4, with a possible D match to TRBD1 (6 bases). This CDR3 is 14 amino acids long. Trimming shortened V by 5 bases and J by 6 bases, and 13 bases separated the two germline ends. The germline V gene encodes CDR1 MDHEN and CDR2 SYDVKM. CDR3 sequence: CASSAPGQDEKLFF. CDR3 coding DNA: TGTGCCAGCAGTGCCCCGGGACAAGATGAAAAACTGTTTTTT.

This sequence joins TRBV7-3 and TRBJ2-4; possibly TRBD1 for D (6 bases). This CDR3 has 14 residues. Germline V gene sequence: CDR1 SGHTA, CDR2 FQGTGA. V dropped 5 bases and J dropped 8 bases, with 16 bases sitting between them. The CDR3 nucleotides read TGTGCCAGCAGCCCGACAGGAGGAGTAGACATTCAGTACTTC. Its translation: CASSPTGGVDIQYF.